A selection of T cell receptor beta chains follows, all from one sample in a study of OX40 agonist ivuxolimab in advanced cancers. The protocol was immunoSEQ multiplex PCR, while the TCRdb copy is restricted to in-frame clones and leaves out a portion. This table holds about 74,000 clones, roughly 84% found once. The sequencing used CD4+ or CD8+ T cells sorted from blood, collected in a trial of the OX40 agonist ivuxolimab. These TCRs come from an adult with an advanced solid tumor such as melanoma, head and neck, liver or kidney cancer. The CDR3 runs from the conserved cysteine through the conserved F or W. Fields, in order: CDR3 length, V gene, J gene, D gene, clone size, CDR3 protein, CDR3 DNA. A D gene is named only where the DNA matches it firmly. Part of the rows lack a size; the others show once, few, many or a class for expanded clones.

17	TRBV5-1	TRBJ2-7	NA	once	CASSPRGQGTSSYEQYF	TGCGCCAGCAGCCCGAGAGGACAGGGGACTAGCTCCTACGAGCAGTACTTC
16	TRBV4-3	TRBJ1-1	NA	NA	CASSHIQLGSDTEAFF	TGCGCCAGCAGCCATATTCAGCTAGGGTCGGACACTGAAGCTTTCTTT
12	TRBV29-1	TRBJ1-4	NA	once	CSAARTNEKLFF	TGCAGCGCAGCAAGGACCAATGAAAAACTGTTTTTT
13	TRBV7-8	TRBJ1-5	NA	NA	CASSLTERQPQHF	TGTGCCAGCAGCTTAACGGAACGTCAGCCCCAGCATTTT
16	TRBV5-4	TRBJ2-7	NA	NA	CASSLGAGLSSYEQYF	TGTGCCAGCAGCCTGGGGGCGGGATTAAGCTCCTACGAGCAGTACTTC
11	TRBV2	TRBJ2-5	NA	NA	CASRAGETQYF	TGTGCCAGCAGGGCAGGAGAGACCCAGTACTTC
15	TRBV7-9	TRBJ2-3	TRBD2	NA	CASSLSAGVKDTQYF	TGTGCCAGCAGCTTATCCGCGGGAGTGAAAGATACGCAGTATTTT
15	TRBV11-2	TRBJ1-5	NA	NA	CASSDRSGRGQPQHF	TGTGCCAGCAGCGATAGGTCGGGTCGCGGTCAGCCCCAGCATTTT
13	TRBV10-1	TRBJ2-1	NA	NA	CASSNGANNEQFF	TGCGCCAGCAGTAATGGGGCTAACAATGAGCAGTTCTTC
15	TRBV18	TRBJ1-5	NA	NA	CASSPVAVSNQPQHF	TGTGCCAGCTCACCAGTCGCGGTTAGCAATCAGCCCCAGCATTTT
12	TRBV28	TRBJ2-1	TRBD2	NA	CASSRGVKGQFF	TGTGCCAGCAGCCGGGGGGTTAAAGGGCAGTTCTTC
12	TRBV6-5	TRBJ1-1	NA	NA	CASRRTGTEAFF	TGTGCCAGCAGAAGGACGGGCACTGAAGCTTTCTTT
17	TRBV27	TRBJ2-7	TRBD1	few	CASSLQGERPADYEQYF	TGTGCCAGCAGTTTACAGGGGGAAAGGCCAGCAGACTACGAGCAGTACTTC